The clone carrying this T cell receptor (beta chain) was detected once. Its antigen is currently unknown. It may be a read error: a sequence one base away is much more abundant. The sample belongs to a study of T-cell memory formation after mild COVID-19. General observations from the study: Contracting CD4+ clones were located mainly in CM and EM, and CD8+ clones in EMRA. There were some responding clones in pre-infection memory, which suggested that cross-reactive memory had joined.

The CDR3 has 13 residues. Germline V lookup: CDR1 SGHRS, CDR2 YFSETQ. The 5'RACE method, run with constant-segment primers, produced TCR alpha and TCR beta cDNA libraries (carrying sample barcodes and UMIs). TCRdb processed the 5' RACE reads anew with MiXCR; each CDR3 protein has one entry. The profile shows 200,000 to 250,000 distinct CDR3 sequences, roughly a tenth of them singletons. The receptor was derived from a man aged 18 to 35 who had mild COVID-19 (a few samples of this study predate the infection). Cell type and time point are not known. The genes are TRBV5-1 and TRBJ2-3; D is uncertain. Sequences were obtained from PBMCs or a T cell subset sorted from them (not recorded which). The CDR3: CASILALSDTQYF. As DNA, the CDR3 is TGCGCCAGCATCTTGGCCCTTTCAGATACGCAGTATTTT.